Listed here are 16 T cell receptor beta chains from one sample, sequenced in a study of CD8+ T cells in alopecia areata. After isolation, RNA underwent reverse transcription to generate cDNA as the sequencing template. Profiling relied on immunoSEQ multiplex PCR, and the TCRdb table lists in-frame clones only, not all of them. The sample carries about 210,000 clones, just over 65% recorded once. Indicated treatment: oral pan-JAK inhibitor, 5-10 mg twice daily. The sample was CD4+ T cells sorted from blood, taken at approximately week 42, from a patient treated with tofacitinib. The receptors here all came from a human donor with alopecia areata.

The V and J genes are TRBV5-1 and TRBJ2-2; TRBD1 might be the D (6 bases). The CDR3 is made up of 15 amino acids. CDR1 SGHRS and CDR2 YFSETQ come from the germline V gene. V was shortened by 5 bases and J by 3 bases, with 14 bases between the two germline ends. In nucleotides, the CDR3 is TGCGCCAGCAGGAGGGGGTCGTTGGACACCGGGGAGCTGTTTTTT. It codes for CASRRGSLDTGELFF.

The chain combines TRBV4-3 with TRBJ2-2; possibly TRBD2 for D (5 bases). Germline V lookup: CDR1 LGHNA, CDR2 YSLEER. CDR3 size: 14 residues. V lost 1 base and J 5 bases, leaving 8 bases between the germline ends. CDR3 nucleotides: TGCGCCAGCAGCCAAGTCGGGGAAACCGGGGAGCTGTTTTTT. Amino acids: CASSQVGETGELFF.

The chain carries TRBV7-2 and TRBJ2-7; D is uncertain. The CDR3 covers 16 residues. Germline loops: CDR1 SGHTA, CDR2 FQGNSA. Between the trimmed V and J ends, which lost 8 bases and 2 bases, there was a span of 22 bases. The CDR3 reads CASSTLLGWGTYEQYF. CDR3 coding DNA: TGTGCCAGCTCGACTTTGTTGGGATGGGGAACCTACGAGCAGTACTTC.

The rearrangement uses TRBV10-3 and TRBJ2-7; TRBD1 is a possible D gene (6 bases). This CDR3 contains 12 residues. Germline V gene data show CDR1 as ENHRY and CDR2 as SYGVKD. The V end was cut by 10 bases, the J end by 4 bases, with 14 bases between. This CDR3 reads CASKDSRYEQYF. Here the CDR3 DNA reads TGTGCCAGCAAGGACAGTAGATACGAGCAGTACTTC.

CDR3 nucleotides: TGTGCCAGTAGTATGGGACAGGGTGTTTATGGCTACACCTTC. Its translation is CASSMGQGVYGYTF. V usage is TRBV19 and J usage is TRBJ1-2; 9 positions agree with TRBD1. The ends lost 3 bases at V and 5 bases at J; junction bases unmatched: 4. The V gene's germline CDR1 is LNHDA and CDR2 SQIVND (reference sequence). This CDR3 is 14 amino acids long.

The rearrangement uses TRBV5-1 and TRBJ1-1; D uncertain. The CDR3 extends over 12 amino acids. Per the germline V gene, CDR1 is SGHRS and CDR2 is YFSETQ. V lost 1 base and J 5 bases, leaving 6 bases between the germline ends. DNA of the CDR3: TGCGCCAGCAGCTTGACGGGGACTGAAGCTTTCTTT. It translates to CASSLTGTEAFF.

This sequence joins TRBV29-1 and TRBJ2-3; maybe TRBD2 (6 bases). This CDR3 comprises 13 residues. CDR1 and CDR2 (germline): SQVTM, ANQGSEA. V was trimmed by 5 bases and J by 5 bases, leaving 14 bases between them. CDR3 sequence: CSVPGLRRDTQYF. CDR3 bases: TGCAGCGTTCCGGGACTTAGGAGAGATACGCAGTATTTT.

The rearrangement uses TRBV30 and TRBJ1-1, with D maybe TRBD1 (5 bases). Trimming took 3 bases from V and 0 from J, leaving 23 bases between them. The CDR3 is made up of 18 amino acids. The V gene's germline CDR1 is GTSNPN and CDR2 SVGIG (reference sequence). DNA of the CDR3: TGTGCCTGGAGCGATACCCCATCCCCCAGGGACTTGAACACTGAAGCTTTCTTT. Protein sequence: CAWSDTPSPRDLNTEAFF. The whole variable domain, remainder taken from reference TRBV30 and TRBJ1-1, is SQTIHQWPATLVQPVGSPLSLECTVEGTSNPNLYWYRQAAGRGLQLLFYSVGIGQISSEVPQNLSASRPQDRQFILSSKKLLLSDSGFYLCAWSDTPSPRDLNTEAFFGQGTRLTVV.

In the case of this clone: This sample also contains other DNA sequences that code for the same CDR3. The genes are TRBV29-1 and TRBJ1-4; D is possibly TRBD1 (5 bases). CDR1 SQVTM and CDR2 ANQGSEA come from the germline V gene. Trimming left V 4 bases short and J 4 bases short, with 7 bases between. The CDR3 has 12 residues. For the CDR3, the DNA is TGCAGCGTTGGACAGAGTAATGAAAAACTGTTTTTT. Translation gives CSVGQSNEKLFF.

The chain carries TRBV30 and TRBJ2-1; D assignment may be TRBD1 or TRBD2 (5 bases each). The V end lost 3 bases, the J end lost 1 base, and 10 bases lay between the germline ends. Germline V gene data show CDR1 as GTSNPN and CDR2 as SVGIG (reference sequence). The CDR3 totals 14 residues. The CDR3 region is CAWRGDLSYNEQFF. The CDR3, as DNA: TGTGCCTGGAGGGGGGACCTATCCTACAATGAGCAGTTCTTC.

The genes are TRBV2 and TRBJ1-5, with no clear D. This CDR3 spans 15 amino acids. V was pared by 4 bases and J by 4 bases, with 14 bases between. The germline V gene has CDR1 SNHLY and CDR2 FYNNEI. The CDR3 sequence: CASSAGQVENQPQHF. The CDR3 DNA follows: TGTGCCAGCAGTGCGGGCCAAGTCGAGAATCAGCCCCAGCATTTT.

The chain couples TRBV12-5 to TRBJ1-1; weak D call: TRBD1 (5 bases). The CDR3 has 14 residues. Trimming pared 7 bases from V and 2 bases from J, leaving 14 bases between. Germline-derived CDR1 and CDR2 are LGHNT and FRNRAP. CDR3 loop: CASEMDTRNTEAFF. CDR3 coding DNA: TGTGCTAGTGAAATGGACACACGTAACACTGAAGCTTTCTTT.

This rearrangement joins TRBV25-1 to TRBJ1-2; 7 nucleotides match TRBD1. CDR3 length: 14 amino acids. Germline loops: CDR1 MGHDK, CDR2 SYGVNS. Trimming at V came to 4 bases and at J to 2 bases, leaving 4 bases not matched to a gene. The DNA for the CDR3 is TGTGCCAGCAGTGGGACAGGAGTAAACTATGGCTACACCTTC. Encoded protein: CASSGTGVNYGYTF.

This clone was counted a few times. The chain uses TRBV6-5 and TRBJ2-1, with 7 bases matching TRBD1. The CDR3 contains 15 residues. The germline V gene encodes CDR1 MNHEY and CDR2 SVGAGI. V was clipped by 5 bases and J by 6 bases; unmatched bases: 10. The CDR3 nucleotides read TGTGCCAGCAGTCCCCGCGACAGGGCAAGCAATGAGCAGTTCTTC. It codes for CASSPRDRASNEQFF.

The V and J genes are TRBV29-1 and TRBJ2-5; the match to TRBD1 covers 7 bases. The CDR3 spans 14 residues. In germline, CDR1 is SQVTM, CDR2 ANQGSEA. Unmatched junction bases numbered 5, after V lost 0 bases and J lost 4 bases. CDR3 residues: CSVEDPHRGETQYF. Written as DNA, the CDR3 is TGCAGCGTTGAAGATCCCCACAGGGGAGAGACCCAGTACTTC.

The chain employs TRBV11-2 and TRBJ1-1, with D perhaps matching TRBD1 (5 bases). Trimming removed 6 bases from V and 1 base from J, with 15 bases in between. The CDR3 loop spans 15 amino acids. Germline V gene lookup returns CDR1 SGHAT and CDR2 FQNNGV. This chain's CDR3 is CASRPPGPQNTEAFF. The CDR3 DNA sequence: TGTGCCAGCAGGCCCCCGGGACCGCAGAACACTGAAGCTTTCTTT. The full variable domain, with the rest looked up from reference TRBV11-2 and TRBJ1-1, is EAGVAQSPRYKIIEKRQSVAFWCNPISGHATLYWYQQILGQGPKLLIQFQNNGVVDDSQLPKDRFSAERLKGVDSTLKIQPAKLEDSAVYLCASRPPGPQNTEAFFGQGTRLTVV.